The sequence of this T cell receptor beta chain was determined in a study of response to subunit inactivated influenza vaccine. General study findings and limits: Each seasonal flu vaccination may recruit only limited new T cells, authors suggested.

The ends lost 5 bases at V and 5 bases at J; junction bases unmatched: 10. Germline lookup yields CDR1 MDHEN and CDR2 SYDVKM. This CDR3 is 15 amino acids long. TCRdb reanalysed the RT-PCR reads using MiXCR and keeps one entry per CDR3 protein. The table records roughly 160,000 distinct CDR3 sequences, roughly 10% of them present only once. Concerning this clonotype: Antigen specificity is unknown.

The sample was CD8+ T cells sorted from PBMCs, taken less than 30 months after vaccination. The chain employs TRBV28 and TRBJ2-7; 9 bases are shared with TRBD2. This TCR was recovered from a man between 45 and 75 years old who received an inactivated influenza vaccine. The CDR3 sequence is CASSPIAGAEDEQYF. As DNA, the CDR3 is TGTGCCAGCAGTCCAATAGCGGGGGCGGAGGACGAGCAGTACTTC.